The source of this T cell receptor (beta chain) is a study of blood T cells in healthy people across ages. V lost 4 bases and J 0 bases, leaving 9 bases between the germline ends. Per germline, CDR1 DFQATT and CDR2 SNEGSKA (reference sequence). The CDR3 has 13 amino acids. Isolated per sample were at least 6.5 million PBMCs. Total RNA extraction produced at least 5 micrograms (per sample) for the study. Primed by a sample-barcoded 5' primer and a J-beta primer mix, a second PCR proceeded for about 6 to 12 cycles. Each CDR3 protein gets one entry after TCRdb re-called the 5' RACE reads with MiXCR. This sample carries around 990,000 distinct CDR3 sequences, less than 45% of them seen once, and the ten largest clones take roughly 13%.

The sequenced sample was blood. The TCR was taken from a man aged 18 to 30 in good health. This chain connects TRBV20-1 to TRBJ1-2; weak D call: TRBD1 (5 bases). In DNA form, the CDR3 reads TGCAGTGCTAAGTGGGGCGCTAACTATGGCTACACCTTC. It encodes CSAKWGANYGYTF.